A selection of T cell receptor beta chains follows, all from one sample in a study of cytomegalovirus exposure and HLA in healthy donors. Assay used: immunoSEQ multiplex PCR; TCRdb lists only in-frame clones, some missing. The data show roughly 200,000 clones, more than 75% seen once. Sample: PBMCs. The receptors stem from a man between 35 and 55 years old in good health and CMV-seropositive. Both conserved end residues are part of each CDR3. Fields, in order: clone size, J gene, D gene, CDR3 length, V gene, CDR3 DNA, CDR3 protein. A D gene is named only where the DNA matches it firmly. Some rows mark clone size as missing; the rest say once, few, many or name a class of expanded clone.

. | TRBJ2-7 | . | 14 | TRBV30 | TGTGCCTGGAGTAAAGCGAGGAGCTCCTACGAGCAGTACTTC | CAWSKARSSYEQYF
once | TRBJ2-7 | TRBD1 | 14 | TRBV10-3 | TGTGCCGCCGTCTCCGGGACAGGTCCCAACGAGCAGTACTTC | CAAVSGTGPNEQYF
. | TRBJ2-6 | TRBD1 | 17 | TRBV5-1 | TGCGCCAGCAGCCGGTTAGGACAGGGTTCTGGGGCCAACGTCCTGACTTTC | CASSRLGQGSGANVLTF
. | TRBJ2-3 | TRBD2 | 17 | TRBV4-1 | TGCGCCAGCAGCCGCACGGTAGCGGGGGATATATTAGCTACGCAGTATTTT | CASSRTVAGDILATQYF
few | TRBJ1-1 | . | 16 | TRBV28 | TGTGCCAGCAGTTTAGTGCAGGGTTCCATGAACACTGAAGCTTTCTTT | CASSLVQGSMNTEAFF
. | TRBJ2-2 | TRBD2 | 19 | TRBV4-1 | TGCGCCAGCAGCTTACCCCCTGGGACTAGCGGGAGGAGGACCGGGGAGCTGTTTTTT | CASSLPPGTSGRRTGELFF
. | TRBJ2-7 | TRBD2 | 15 | TRBV6-1 | TGTGCCAGCAGTGAGGGGGGAGGGGTTATCTACGAGCAGTACTTC | CASSEGGGVIYEQYF
. | TRBJ2-7 | TRBD1 | 15 | TRBV6-1 | TGTGCCAGCAGGGACCCGGCGACAGGGTCGGACGAGCAGTACTTC | CASRDPATGSDEQYF
. | TRBJ1-3 | . | 17 | TRBV5-4 | TGTGCCAGCAGCCAAGTAGTGGAGGGAGGTGCTGGAAACACCATATATTTT | CASSQVVEGGAGNTIYF
. | TRBJ2-1 | TRBD2 | 16 | TRBV19 | TGTGCCAGTAGTATGGTAAGCGGGAGCAACTACAATGAGCAGTTCTTC | CASSMVSGSNYNEQFF
once | TRBJ2-1 | TRBD1 | 15 | TRBV7-2 | TGTGCCAGCAGCTTAGGGACAGGGCCCTACAATGAGCAGTTCTTC | CASSLGTGPYNEQFF
. | TRBJ1-2 | TRBD1 | 14 | TRBV6-6 | TGTGCCAGCAGTACCCTGGACAGGGGGGGTGGCTACACCTTC | CASSTLDRGGGYTF
. | TRBJ1-1 | . | 11 | TRBV20-1 | TGCAGTGCTCCGATTGGTGGGAGGTCTTTCTTT | CSAPIGGRSFF
few | TRBJ1-1 | . | 14 | TRBV10-3 | TGTGCCATCAGTGAGTCTGCCGGGAACACTGAAGCTTTCTTT | CAISESAGNTEAFF
. | TRBJ2-1 | TRBD2 | 16 | TRBV7-9 | TGTGCCAGCAGCTTAGGACTCGCGGGGGGGCGGGTTGAGCAGTTCTTC | CASSLGLAGGRVEQFF
. | TRBJ1-1 | TRBD1 | 14 | TRBV2 | TGTGCCAGCAGTGAAGGGGGACAGGGAGCTGAAGCTTTCTTT | CASSEGGQGAEAFF
. | TRBJ2-1 | TRBD1 | 13 | TRBV6-1 | TGTGCCAGCAGTTGGACAGGGTACAATGAGCAGTTCTTC | CASSWTGYNEQFF
. | TRBJ2-1 | TRBD1 | 16 | TRBV18 | TGTGCCAGCTCTCCTAGCTGGGACAGGAACTACAATGAGCAGTTCTTC | CASSPSWDRNYNEQFF
. | TRBJ1-2 | TRBD1 | 14 | TRBV28 | TGTGCCAGCAGTTCCGGGACAGGGGGCGATGGCTACACCTTC | CASSSGTGGDGYTF
few | TRBJ2-3 | . | 13 | TRBV4-2 | TGTGCCAGCAGCTCCAGAGGCCCAGATACGCAGTATTTT | CASSSRGPDTQYF
. | TRBJ2-5 | . | 13 | TRBV5-1 | TGCGCCAGCAGCACGGGACTTCGAGAGACCCAGTACTTC | CASSTGLRETQYF
. | TRBJ1-4 | . | 13 | TRBV5-4 | TGTGCCAGCGGCTTGGGTCAGGATGAAAAACTGTTTTTT | CASGLGQDEKLFF
. | TRBJ2-3 | TRBD1 | 15 | TRBV28 | TGTGCCAGCAGGGAACAGGGGGGACCCACAGATACGCAGTATTTT | CASREQGGPTDTQYF
. | TRBJ2-5 | . | 13 | TRBV6-1 | TGTGCCAGCAGGGACGGGGGCCAAGAGACCCAGTACTTC | CASRDGGQETQYF
. | TRBJ1-2 | . | 12 | TRBV6-6 | TGTGCCAGCAGCCCCGGGGACTATGGCTACACCTTC | CASSPGDYGYTF
. | TRBJ1-2 | . | 12 | TRBV5-6 | TGTGCCAGCAGCTTGGCGGACTATGGCTACACCTTC | CASSLADYGYTF
. | TRBJ2-1 | . | 12 | TRBV18 | TGTGCCAGCTCACCCGGTGGACAGGAGCAGTTCTTC | CASSPGGQEQFF